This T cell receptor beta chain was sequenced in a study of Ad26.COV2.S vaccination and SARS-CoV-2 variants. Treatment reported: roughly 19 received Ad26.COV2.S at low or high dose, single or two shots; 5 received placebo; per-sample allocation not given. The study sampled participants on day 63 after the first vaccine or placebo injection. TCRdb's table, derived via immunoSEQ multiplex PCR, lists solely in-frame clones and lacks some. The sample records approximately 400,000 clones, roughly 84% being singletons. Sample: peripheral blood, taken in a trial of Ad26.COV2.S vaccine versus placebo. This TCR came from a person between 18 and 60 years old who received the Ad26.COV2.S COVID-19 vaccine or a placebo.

This chain's CDR3 is CASSPGGLAYQETQYF. As DNA, the CDR3 is TGTGCCAGCAGCCCAGGCGGACTGGCGTACCAAGAGACCCAGTACTTC. The chain couples TRBV13 to TRBJ2-5; perhaps TRBD2 as D (5 bases). Germline V CDR1 and CDR2: PRHDT, FYEKMQ (reference sequence). The germline V and J ends were trimmed by 5 bases and 0 bases, with 16 bases remaining between them. This CDR3 has 16 residues.